The 14 T cell receptor beta chains reported below all come from one sample, sequenced in a study of blood T cell repertoires in COVID-19. TCRdb keeps only in-frame clones here, not all; method: immunoSEQ multiplex PCR. The table shows about 150,000 clones, with around nine tenths occurring only once. The source material was peripheral blood. Every receptor here comes from a man aged 55 to 70 with COVID-19, enrolled during active disease.

J is TRBJ2-3 and V is TRBV3-1 (or the pseudogene TRBV3-2); TRBD2 matches at 7 bases. V trimming: 1 base; J trimming: 4 bases; junction bases outside the gene matches: 8. The CDR3 has 16 amino acids. The germline V gene encodes CDR1 LGHDT and CDR2 YNNKEL (reference sequence). CDR3: CASSQGLGGLADTQYF. DNA for the CDR3: TGTGCCAGCAGCCAAGGTTTGGGGGGGTTAGCAGATACGCAGTATTTT.

This chain links TRBV6-5 with TRBJ1-6; D is unclear. Germline CDR1 MNHEY, CDR2 SVGAGI. The length of the CDR3 is 16 residues. Trimming removed 2 bases from V and 7 bases from J, with 15 bases in between. The CDR3: CASSYEGDARNSPLHF. The CDR3, as DNA: TGTGCCAGCAGTTACGAGGGAGACGCCCGAAATTCACCCCTCCACTTT.

The CDR3 here is CAISDPGGIYNEQFF. The CDR3 nucleotides read TGTGCCATCAGTGACCCGGGAGGGATATACAATGAGCAGTTCTTC. This rearrangement joins TRBV10-3 to TRBJ2-1; 8 positions match TRBD2. The CDR3 totals 15 residues. Looked up from germline, CDR1 is ENHRY and CDR2 is SYGVKD. Germline trimming cut 3 bases from V and 4 bases from J; bases unmatched to any gene: 5.

J is TRBJ2-3 and V is TRBV2, with TRBD2 matching over 12 bases. This CDR3 contains 16 residues. Germline CDR1 is SNHLY and CDR2 is FYNNEI. The J segment lost 4 bases and the V segment lost 3 bases, leaving 5 bases of the junction unmatched. This CDR3 is CASSETSGGGADTQYF. In nucleotides, the CDR3 is TGTGCCAGCAGTGAGACTAGCGGGGGTGGGGCAGATACGCAGTATTTT.

This chain joins TRBV7-9 and TRBJ2-2, with 9 bases identical to TRBD1. Germline trimming cut 3 bases from V and 4 bases from J; bases unmatched to any gene: 3. Germline loops: CDR1 SEHNR, CDR2 FQNEAQ (reference sequence). CDR3 length: 15 residues. The CDR3 nucleotides are TGTGCCAGCAGCTTGACAGGGGGTTTCACCGGGGAGCTGTTTTTT. This sequence encodes CASSLTGGFTGELFF.

This sequence joins TRBV15 and TRBJ2-7; 7 positions match TRBD2. CDR1 and CDR2 from the germline V gene are LNHNV and YYDKDF (reference sequence). V lost 8 bases to trimming and J lost 6 bases; unmatched junction nucleotides: 4. The CDR3 has 11 amino acids. The CDR3 here is CATAGVGEQYF. In DNA form, the CDR3 reads TGTGCCACCGCGGGAGTGGGCGAGCAGTACTTC. Variable domain in full (rest from reference TRBV15 and TRBJ2-7): DAMVIQNPRYQVTQFGKPVTLSCSQTLNHNVMYWYQQKSSQAPKLLFHYYDKDFNNEADTPDNFQSRRPNTSFCFLDIRSPGLGDTAMYLCATAGVGEQYFGPGTRLTVT.

The chain carries TRBV30 and TRBJ1-2; no reliable D call. This CDR3 is 14 amino acids long. Germline V gene lookup returns CDR1 GTSNPN and CDR2 SVGIG (reference sequence). V gave up 1 base and J gave up 4 bases, with 13 bases separating them. CDR3 sequence: CAWSATGRSYGYTF. The CDR3 nucleotides read TGTGCCTGGAGTGCGACCGGGAGATCCTATGGCTACACCTTC.

The V and J genes are TRBV5-1 and TRBJ1-2, with D maybe TRBD1 (5 bases). The CDR3 extends over 13 amino acids. The V and J ends lost 4 bases and 2 bases respectively, with 9 bases between them. Per germline, CDR1 SGHRS and CDR2 YFSETQ. The CDR3 DNA follows: TGCGCCAGCAGCACGACAGCGAACTATGGCTACACCTTC. Translating gives CASSTTANYGYTF.

This rearrangement joins TRBV5-1 to TRBJ1-6; 10 bases map to TRBD1. Germline CDR1 reads SGHRS; CDR2 reads YFSETQ. The CDR3 is made up of 15 amino acids. J lost 7 bases, V lost 0 bases, and 1 base had no gene match. This chain's CDR3 is CASSLVGQGNSPLHF. The CDR3 DNA follows: TGCGCCAGCAGCTTGGTGGGACAGGGGAATTCACCCCTCCACTTT. Complete variable domain (other parts from reference TRBV5-1 and TRBJ1-6): KAGVTQTPRYLIKTRGQQVTLSCSPISGHRSVSWYQQTPGQGLQFLFEYFSETQRNKGNFPGRFSGRQFSNSRSEMNVSTLELGDSALYLCASSLVGQGNSPLHFGNGTRLTVT.

V gene TRBV18 combines with J gene TRBJ2-2; D might be TRBD2 (5 bases). Trimming shortened V by 1 base and J by 0 bases, and 6 bases separated the two germline ends. The CDR3 runs to 15 residues. CDR1 is KGHSH and CDR2 is LQKENI in the germline V gene. As DNA, the CDR3 is TGTGCCAGCTCACCACAGGGAGCGAACACCGGGGAGCTGTTTTTT. Its protein is CASSPQGANTGELFF.

The chain recombines TRBV5-4 with TRBJ2-7; D is possibly TRBD2 (7 bases). This CDR3 spans 14 amino acids. The germline V gene has CDR1 SGHNT and CDR2 YYREEE (reference sequence). The V end lost 9 bases, the J end lost 4 bases, and 20 bases lay between the germline ends. CDR3 sequence: CATSGGQIAYEQYF. The CDR3 DNA follows: TGTGCCACCTCCGGGGGGCAGATCGCTTACGAGCAGTACTTC.

For the CDR3, the DNA is TGTGCCAGCTCACATAGCGGGACCGGCACAGATACGCAGTATTTT. Its translation is CASSHSGTGTDTQYF. This chain connects TRBV18 to TRBJ2-3, with 8 bases aligning to TRBD2. The CDR3 is 15 amino acids. V dropped 4 bases and J dropped 1; count of bases not matched to a gene: 4. Germline V lookup: CDR1 KGHSH, CDR2 LQKENI.

Turning to this clone: The junction departs from germline at one end; a sequencing error may be responsible. The CDR3: CASSYSRNAEAFF. In DNA form, the CDR3 reads TGTGCCAGCAGTTACAGCAGGAACGCTGAAGCTTTCTTT. The chain is built from TRBV6-5 and TRBJ1-1; D is unclear. This CDR3 has 13 amino acids. The germline gives CDR1 MNHEY, CDR2 SVGAGI.

The rearrangement uses TRBV10-3 and TRBJ2-7, with 7 nucleotides matching TRBD1. CDR3 size: 12 residues. Trimming cost V 4 bases and J 3 bases; bases outside gene matches: 0. Germline values: CDR1 ENHRY, CDR2 SYGVKD. This CDR3 is CAISGQGYEQYF. CDR3 bases: TGTGCCATCAGTGGACAGGGCTACGAGCAGTACTTC.